These 5 T cell receptor beta chains share one sample of origin, sequenced in a study of breast tumors, draining lymph nodes, adjacent tissues (dated by TCRdb to 2016 to 2017). The method was multiplex PCR. These reads were obtained on an Illumina HiSeq 2000. The public reads were reprocessed in TCRdb via fastp at Q25 and MiXCR, keeping in-frame beta chains. Each entry is one CDR3 protein sequence, shown with its most common DNA and genes. The sample table records roughly 70,000 distinct CDR3 sequences; over 40% of these occur just once. The ten largest make up about 8.4% of the sample. The sequenced sample was breast tumor tissue. These TCRs come from a female donor with breast cancer. Some clones in this sample may be carry-over from other donors' samples.

This clonotype has more than one count but fewer than ten. Since a much larger clone is just one base distant, this may be a read error. The chain recombines TRBV9 with TRBJ2-1; TRBD2 matches 9 bases. Germline CDR1 SGDLS, CDR2 YYNGEE. The CDR3 has 15 residues. For the CDR3, the DNA is TGTGCCAGCAGCGTAGGGGTAGCGGGAGCCCATGAGCCGTTCTTC. Encoded protein: CASSVGVAGAHEPFF.

The chain is built from TRBV9 and TRBJ2-7; 7 nucleotides align to TRBD2. Germline loops: CDR1 SGDLS, CDR2 YYNGEE. The CDR3 sequence is 22 residues long. J gave up 0 bases and V 4 bases, and 28 bases lay outside the gene matches. The CDR3, as DNA: TGTGCCAGCAGCCACATTGGAAGGATTGGGCTAGCGGCAGGGTTAAGCTCCTACGAGCAGTACTTC. Its translation: CASSHIGRIGLAAGLSSYEQYF.

This clonotype was found many times. The chain is built from TRBV2 and TRBJ2-3; D ambiguous. Germline V lookup: CDR1 SNHLY, CDR2 FYNNEI. V was pared by 8 bases and J by 1 base, with 10 bases between. This CDR3 contains 13 residues. The CDR3 is CASLFARTDTQYF. CDR3 DNA: TGTGCCAGCCTATTCGCCCGCACAGATACGCAGTATTTT. Full variable domain (outside the CDR3, taken from reference TRBV2 and TRBJ2-3): EPEVTQTPSHQVTQMGQEVILRCVPISNHLYFYWYRQILGQKVEFLVSFYNNEISEKSEIFDDQFSVERPDGSNFTLKIRSTKLEDSAMYFCASLFARTDTQYFGPGTRLTVL.

A remark on this clonotype: With a much larger clone just one base away, this may be a read error. The rearrangement joins TRBV14 to TRBJ2-7; 7 positions match TRBD2. The CDR3 consists of 15 residues. CDR1 is SGHDN, CDR2 FVKESK, per germline. This CDR3 is CASSQDREAASEPYF. CDR3 DNA sequence: TGTGCCAGCAGCCAAGATCGGGAGGCGGCTAGCGAGCCGTACTTC. The full variable domain, with the rest looked up from reference TRBV14 and TRBJ2-7, is EAGVTQFPSHSVIEKGQTVTLRCDPISGHDNLYWYRRVMGKEIKFLLHFVKESKQDESGMPNNRFLAERTGGTYSTLKVQPAELEDSGVYFCASSQDREAASEPYFGPGTRLTVT.

The gene calls are TRBV7-3 and TRBJ2-2; 12 nucleotides match TRBD2. The CDR3 runs 18 residues. The trim removed 5 bases at V and 2 bases at J, leaving 9 bases unmatched. Germline V gives CDR1 SGHTA, CDR2 FQGTGA. CDR3 residues: CASSPTGLAGTNTGELFF. CDR3 DNA sequence: TGTGCCAGCAGCCCCACTGGACTAGCGGGGACAAACACCGGGGAGCTGTTTTTT.